This T cell receptor (beta chain) is from a study of a mutant IDH1 vaccine in newly diagnosed glioma. Overall study context: Each patient was administered eight vaccinations, scheduled in weeks 1, 3, 5, 7, 11, 15, 19 and 23. Vaccines began 4-6 weeks after radiotherapy alone, or with temozolomide cycles. Previous care, which was radiotherapy, temozolomide, or both, most often involved both.

The time point: week 11, during vaccination. The investigators gave 300 ug of mutant IDH1 20-mer peptide in each vaccine dose, together with topical imiquimod. In every donor, the tumor was a new WHO grade 3 or 4 IDH1-mutant, ATRX-lost astrocytoma. Per germline, CDR1 MDHEN and CDR2 SYDVKM. The ends were cut back, 3 bases at V and 5 bases at J, with 19 bases in the middle. The CDR3 runs 16 residues. With respect to this clone: The antigen is unknown.

TCRdb's table, derived via immunoSEQ multiplex PCR, lists solely in-frame clones and lacks some. The sample holds 110,000 or so clones, about nine tenths seen once. The source of this sequence is a woman between 45 and 65 years old with glioma. This rearrangement joins TRBV28 to TRBJ1-2, with D possibly TRBD1 on 6 matching bases. This sample comprised PBMCs, obtained from a glioma patient whose treatment included an IDH1 peptide vaccine. CDR3: CASSLTPGQLEYGYTF. CDR3 bases: TGTGCCAGCAGTTTGACCCCCGGACAGTTAGAGTATGGCTACACCTTC.